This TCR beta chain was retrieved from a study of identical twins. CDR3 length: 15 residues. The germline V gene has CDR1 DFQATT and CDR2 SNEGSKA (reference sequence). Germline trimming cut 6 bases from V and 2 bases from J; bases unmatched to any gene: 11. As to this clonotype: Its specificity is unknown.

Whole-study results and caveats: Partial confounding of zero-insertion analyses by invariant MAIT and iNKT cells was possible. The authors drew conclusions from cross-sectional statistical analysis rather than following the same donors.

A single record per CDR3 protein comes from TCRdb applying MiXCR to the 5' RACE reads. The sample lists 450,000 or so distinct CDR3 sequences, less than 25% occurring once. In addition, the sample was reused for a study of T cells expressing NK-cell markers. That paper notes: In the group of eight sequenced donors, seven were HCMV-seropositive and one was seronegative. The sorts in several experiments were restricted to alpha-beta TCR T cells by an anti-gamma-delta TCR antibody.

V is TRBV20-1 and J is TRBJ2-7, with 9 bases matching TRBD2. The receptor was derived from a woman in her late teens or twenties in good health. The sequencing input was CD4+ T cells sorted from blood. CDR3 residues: CSARSLSGGPYEQYF. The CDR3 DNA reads TGCAGTGCCCGATCCTTAAGCGGGGGGCCCTACGAGCAGTACTTC.